This paragraph covers one T cell receptor beta chain sequence. No antigen is known for it. No base quality values were provided; no much bigger clone lies one nucleotide off. TCRbeta CDR3 regions were amplified from genomic DNA by means of the immunoSEQ Assay, a bias-controlled multiplex PCR. Concerning the study's data processing: Within the assay, amplification of reference gene primers was used to estimate how many nucleated cells each sample contained. To quantify the absolute abundance of each unique TCRbeta CDR3 rearrangement, sequence reads were collapsed and filtered. Productive Simpson clonality was computed per sample as the square root of Simpson's diversity index over productive rearrangements. Imported from immuneACCESS, the table was reduced by TCRdb to in-frame sequences with V and J called. These copies leave out some clones; in studies compared against another copy, an unresolved V gene accounts for under half, and the cause of the remainder is not known. Clonal size and the V and J genes are those of that table, whereas D and trimming came from the DNA. For this sample there are under 300,000 clones; more than 75% appear just once. Clones ranked in the top ten supply more than 0.95% of the sample.

From the cysteine through the phenylalanine, the CDR3 covers 17 amino acids. This entry keeps only the CDR3 DNA: 51 bases, framed from base 1. Via the germline V gene, CDR1 is SNHLY and CDR2 FYNNEI. V loses 6 bases of germline sequence and J loses 0 bases, and the interval between the two ends is 18 bases. A second Seattle source provided samples from volunteer blood donors who had recovered from COVID-19. Collaborating institutions collected whole blood in K2EDTA tubes following their own protocols. For TCRbeta analysis, collaborators shipped samples in one of three forms: frozen whole blood, isolated PBMCs, or DNA extracted from either of those sample types. The source of the sample is a study of blood T cell repertoires in COVID-19 (dated by TCRdb to 2019 to 2021). As for the study more broadly: Collaborator samples came from the United States, Italy and Spain and covered acute and convalescent phases of COVID-19. The prospective study material was composed of cDNA or gDNA derived from T cells, B-cell-depleted T cells, or PBMCs. Deeply sampled blood TCRbeta repertoires from subjects exposed to, actively infected with, or recovered from COVID-19 were included in the dataset. The repertoires were made available in a free public database intended to serve as a resource for research on the immune response to SARS-CoV-2. The samples were drawn from the first 160 participants of the ongoing ImmuneRACE study and from about 1,200 subjects provided by 6 global collaborators. Sample metadata almost always included a de-identified subject ID, COVID-19 status, age in years and sex. HLA class I and class II types, where available, came from metadata supplied by the sample provider rather than from assay-based typing.

Broader findings and caveats from the paper: Clinical and demographic metadata were provided uncurated, with the amount varying by source and participant.

The source material was peripheral blood. The chain is assembled from TRBV2 and TRBJ1-5; perhaps TRBD1 is the D gene, with 6 bases matching. The clonotype comes from a woman aged 40 to 50 who had recovered from COVID-19. The nucleotides read TGTGCCAGCAGCGAATGGGGACAAGGCCATAGCAATCAGCCCCAGCATTTT. This codes for CASSEWGQGHSNQPQHF.